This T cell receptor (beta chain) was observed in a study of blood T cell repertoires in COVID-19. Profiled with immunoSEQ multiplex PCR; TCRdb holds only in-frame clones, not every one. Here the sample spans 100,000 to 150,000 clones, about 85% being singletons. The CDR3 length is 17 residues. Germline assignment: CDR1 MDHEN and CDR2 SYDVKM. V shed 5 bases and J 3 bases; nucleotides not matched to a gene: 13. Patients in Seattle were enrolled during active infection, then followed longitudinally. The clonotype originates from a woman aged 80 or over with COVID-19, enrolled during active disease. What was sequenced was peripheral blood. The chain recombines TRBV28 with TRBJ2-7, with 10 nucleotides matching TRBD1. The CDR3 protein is CASSTTPGQGPFYEQYF. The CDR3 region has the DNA TGTGCCAGCAGTACAACCCCGGGACAGGGGCCCTTCTACGAGCAGTACTTC.